These 9 T cell receptor beta chains originate from one sample sequenced in a study of T cell clusters in autoimmune cytopenias. TRB was amplified from 250 ng of peripheral blood genomic DNA per sample. One tube held mixed TRB-A and TRB-B primer pools for touch-down PCR. TCRdb reprocessed the multiplex PCR reads, keeping one entry per CDR3 protein, no DNA. The table lists 2,000 or so distinct CDR3 sequences, with about 50% in the top ten. Sequencing used peripheral blood. These receptors were obtained from a human donor with an autoimmune cytopenia or autoimmune hepatitis (not recorded which).

This sequence joins TRBV20-1 and TRBJ2-7; TCRdb selects TRBD2, and the lack of DNA leaves this call unchecked. The CDR3 length is 13 residues. From germline, CDR1 is DFQATT and CDR2 SNEGSKA (reference sequence). The chain's CDR3 is CSAMRALDYEQYF.

The rearrangement links TRBV29-1 to TRBJ2-1; the D call of TRBD1 rests on TCRdb alone, since no DNA is present to check it. This CDR3 region has 13 residues. Germline V gene lookup returns CDR1 SQVTM and CDR2 ANQGSEA. CDR3 residues: CSVDGTGYNEQFF.

The J gene is TRBJ1-4, the V gene TRBV4-2. The CDR3 has 17 residues. CDR1 is LGHNA and CDR2 is YNFKEQ in the germline V gene. The CDR3 loop is CASSQDPTGLSYENLFF.

The rearrangement uses TRBV18 and TRBJ2-5. Germline loops: CDR1 KGHSH, CDR2 LQKENI. The CDR3 covers 12 residues. The CDR3 loop is CASSLSLQAQYF.

By frequency, this clonotype is medium-sized. The chain uses TRBV6-5 and TRBJ1-6; the D gene TCRdb calls, TRBD1, cannot be checked with no DNA. The CDR3 extends over 13 amino acids. Germline CDR1 reads MNHEY; CDR2 reads SVGAGI. CDR3 sequence reads: CASRVRGNSPLHF.

This clonotype registers medium-sized (0.01 to 0.1%) by frequency. The V gene is TRBV6-5, the J gene TRBJ2-3; TCRdb's D gene call, TRBD1, goes unchecked for lack of DNA. The CDR3 spans 12 residues. Germline values: CDR1 MNHEY, CDR2 SVGAGI. CDR3: CASSDTGTTQYF.

The CDR3 here is CASSLVAYEQYF. This chain uses TRBV12-3 or TRBV12-4 with TRBJ2-7. The CDR3 covers 12 residues.

V gene TRBV30 combines with J gene TRBJ1-1; TCRdb calls TRBD1, which cannot be checked without DNA. CDR3 length: 16 amino acids. Per the germline V gene, CDR1 is GTSNPN and CDR2 is SVGIG (reference sequence). The CDR3 sequence: CAWRAGTGLMNTEAFF.

This clonotype is deemed medium-sized (0.01 to 0.1%) by its frequency. The chain is built from TRBV6-5 and TRBJ2-5; lacking DNA, the TRBD2 call made by TCRdb goes unchecked. CDR3 length: 16 residues. Germline V gene lookup returns CDR1 MNHEY and CDR2 SVGAGI. CDR3 residues: CASSLAGGVIQETQYF.